Reported below is one T cell receptor (beta chain). Antigen: not known. The sample belongs to a study of shared clonotypes between healthy human individuals. The CDR3 consists of 11 residues. Germline trimming cut 1 base from V and 13 bases from J; bases unmatched to any gene: 4. Germline-derived CDR1 and CDR2 are DFQATT and SNEGSKA (reference sequence). Overall study results and limits: The researchers took only blood, and tissue repertoires probably look different. The study found lower generation probabilities in non-shared clonotypes than in those shared by all four donors.

Participating donors were healthy, HIV-negative adults free of recent acute infections or vaccinations. Assay: immunoSEQ multiplex PCR; the TCRdb copy retains only in-frame clones and omits some. The profile covers some 2.3 million clones, with 85% to 95% appearing a single time and roughly 0.36% taken by the ten largest. V usage is TRBV20-1 and J usage is TRBJ2-1; TRBD1 matches 7 bases. The TCR originated in a man in his late teens or twenties in good health. Some clones in this sample may be carry-over from other donors' samples. The source material was naive CD4+ T cells from PBMCs. This sample's subset: CD45RA+ positively selected. The CDR3 sequence is CSARVGDRQFF. CDR3 DNA: TGCAGTGCTAGAGTAGGGGACAGACAGTTCTTC.